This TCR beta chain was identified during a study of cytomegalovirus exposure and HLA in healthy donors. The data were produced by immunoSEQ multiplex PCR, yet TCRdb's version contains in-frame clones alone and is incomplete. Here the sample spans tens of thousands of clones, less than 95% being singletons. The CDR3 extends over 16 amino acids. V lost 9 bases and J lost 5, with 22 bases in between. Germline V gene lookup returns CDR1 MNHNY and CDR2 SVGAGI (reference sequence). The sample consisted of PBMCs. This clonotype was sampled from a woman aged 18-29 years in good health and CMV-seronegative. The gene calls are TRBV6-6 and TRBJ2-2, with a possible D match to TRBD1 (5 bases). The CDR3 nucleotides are TGTGCCAGTACCCAGGGATCGTTAGGGTTGACCGGGGAGCTGTTTTTT. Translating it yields CASTQGSLGLTGELFF.